This T cell receptor (beta chain) was captured by sequencing in a study of cytomegalovirus exposure and HLA in healthy donors. Turning to the study itself: In terms of ancestry, the Caucasian-associated cluster contained roughly 81% of the 398 genotyped donors. The study, taken as a whole, reports: Immune exposure information available was restricted to CMV serostatus. Previous analysis showed most TCR beta V segments were productive about 87% or about 30% of the time.

Primers: 60 Vbeta forward and 13 Jbeta reverse. The assay was immunoSEQ multiplex PCR, and TCRdb's table has in-frame clones only and misses some. The sample holds some 130,000 clones, roughly 85% seen once. While unrecorded immune exposures were likely, the donors were nominally healthy when sampled. For this clone: Its antigen is as yet unknown.

The V and J ends lost 4 bases and 11 bases, in that order; junction bases with no gene match: 11. CDR3 length equals 14 residues. Germline V gene lookup returns CDR1 SGHNT and CDR2 YYREEE (reference sequence). Sequencing used PBMCs. This TCR derives from a man aged 35-49 years in good health and CMV-seropositive. The V and J genes are TRBV5-4 and TRBJ2-4, with TRBD2 matching over 8 bases. The CDR3: CASSISGTSGFQYF. CDR3 DNA sequence: TGTGCCAGCAGCATCTCCGGGACTAGTGGTTTTCAGTACTTC.